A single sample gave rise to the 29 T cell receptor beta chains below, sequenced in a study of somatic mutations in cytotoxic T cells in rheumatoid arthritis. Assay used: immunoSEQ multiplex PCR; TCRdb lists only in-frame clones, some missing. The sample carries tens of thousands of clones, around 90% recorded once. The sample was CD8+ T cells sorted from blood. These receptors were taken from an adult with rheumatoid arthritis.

The CDR3 coding sequence is TGTGCCTGGAGTGTGACCCCTCAGGTCCTTGGCTACACCTTC. Translation: CAWSVTPQVLGYTF. The chain uses TRBV30 and TRBJ1-2, with unresolved D. In germline, CDR1 is GTSNPN, CDR2 SVGIG (reference sequence). The CDR3 totals 14 residues. Trimming shortened V by 0 bases and J by 7 bases, and 15 bases separated the two germline ends.

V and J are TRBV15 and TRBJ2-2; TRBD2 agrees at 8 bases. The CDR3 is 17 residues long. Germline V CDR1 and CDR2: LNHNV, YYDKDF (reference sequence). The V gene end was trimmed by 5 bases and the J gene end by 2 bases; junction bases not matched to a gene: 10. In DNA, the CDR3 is TGTGCCACCAGCCGAGCGGCGGGGGGCCTAAACACCGGGGAGCTGTTTTTT. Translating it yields CATSRAAGGLNTGELFF.

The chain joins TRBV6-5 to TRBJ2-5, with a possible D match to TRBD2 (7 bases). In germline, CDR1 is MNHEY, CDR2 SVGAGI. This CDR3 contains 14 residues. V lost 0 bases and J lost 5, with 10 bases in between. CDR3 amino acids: CASSYSGGGETQYF. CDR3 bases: TGTGCCAGCAGTTACTCAGGGGGAGGGGAGACCCAGTACTTC.

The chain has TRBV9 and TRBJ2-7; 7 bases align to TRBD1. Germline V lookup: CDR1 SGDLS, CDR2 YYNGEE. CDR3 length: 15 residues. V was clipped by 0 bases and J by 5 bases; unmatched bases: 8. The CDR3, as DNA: TGTGCCAGCAGCGTAGCTCAGACAGGGTTCAACGAGCAGTACTTC. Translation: CASSVAQTGFNEQYF.

This CDR3 reads CASSGTSGNYEQYF. The CDR3 coding sequence is TGTGCCAGCAGTGGGACTAGCGGGAACTACGAGCAGTACTTC. This sequence joins TRBV6-1 and TRBJ2-7; TRBD2 agrees at 12 bases. Germline assignment: CDR1 MNHNS and CDR2 SASEGT. Losses at the gene ends were 4 bases for V and 3 bases for J; bases not matched to a gene: 1. This CDR3 has 14 residues.

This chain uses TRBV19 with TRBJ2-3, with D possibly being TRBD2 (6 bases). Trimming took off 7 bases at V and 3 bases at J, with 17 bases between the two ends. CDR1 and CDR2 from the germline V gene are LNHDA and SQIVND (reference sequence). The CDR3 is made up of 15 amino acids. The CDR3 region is CASTSWAGRTDTQYF. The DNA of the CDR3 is TGTGCCAGTACCTCTTGGGCGGGAAGAACAGATACGCAGTATTTT.

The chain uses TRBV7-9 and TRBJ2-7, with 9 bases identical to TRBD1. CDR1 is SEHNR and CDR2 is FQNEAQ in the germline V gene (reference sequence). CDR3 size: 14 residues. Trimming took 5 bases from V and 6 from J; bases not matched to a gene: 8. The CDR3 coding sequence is TGTGCCAGCAGCCAATCCCAACAGGGGGCCGAGCAGTACTTC. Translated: CASSQSQQGAEQYF. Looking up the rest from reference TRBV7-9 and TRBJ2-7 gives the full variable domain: DTGVSQNPRHKITKRGQNVTFRCDPISEHNRLYWYRQTLGQGPEFLTYFQNEAQLEKSRLLSDRFSAERPKGSFSTLEIQRTEQGDSAMYLCASSQSQQGAEQYFGPGTRLTVT.

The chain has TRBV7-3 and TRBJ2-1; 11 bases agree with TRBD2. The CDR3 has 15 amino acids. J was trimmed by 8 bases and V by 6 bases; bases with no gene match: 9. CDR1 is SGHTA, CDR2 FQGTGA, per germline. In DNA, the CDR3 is TGTGCCAGCAGTAAGCACCCGGGACTAGCGGATGAGCAGTTCTTC. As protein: CASSKHPGLADEQFF.

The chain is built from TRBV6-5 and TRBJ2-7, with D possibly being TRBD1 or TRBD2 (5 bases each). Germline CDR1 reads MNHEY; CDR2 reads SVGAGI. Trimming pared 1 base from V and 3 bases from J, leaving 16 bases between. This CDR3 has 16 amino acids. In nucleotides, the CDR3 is TGTGCCAGCAGTTACTTTGGGGGTCGGACGGGCTACGAGCAGTACTTC. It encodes CASSYFGGRTGYEQYF.

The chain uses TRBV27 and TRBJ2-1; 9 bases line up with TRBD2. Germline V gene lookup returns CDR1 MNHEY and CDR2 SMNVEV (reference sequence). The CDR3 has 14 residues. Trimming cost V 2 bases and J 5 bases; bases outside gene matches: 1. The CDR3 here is CASSLGLANNEQFF. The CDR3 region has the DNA TGTGCCAGCAGTTTAGGACTAGCGAACAATGAGCAGTTCTTC.

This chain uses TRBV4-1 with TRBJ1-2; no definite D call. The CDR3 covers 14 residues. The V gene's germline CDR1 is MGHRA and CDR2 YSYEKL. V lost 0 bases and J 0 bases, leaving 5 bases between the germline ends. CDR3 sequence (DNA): TGCGCCAGCAGCCAAGAACCAGCTAACTATGGCTACACCTTC. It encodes CASSQEPANYGYTF.

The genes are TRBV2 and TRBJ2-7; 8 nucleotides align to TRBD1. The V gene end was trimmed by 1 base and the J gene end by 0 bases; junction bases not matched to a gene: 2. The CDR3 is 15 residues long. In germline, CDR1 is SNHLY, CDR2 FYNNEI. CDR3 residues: CASSEGDRFSYEQYF. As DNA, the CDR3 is TGTGCCAGCAGTGAAGGGGACAGGTTCTCCTACGAGCAGTACTTC.

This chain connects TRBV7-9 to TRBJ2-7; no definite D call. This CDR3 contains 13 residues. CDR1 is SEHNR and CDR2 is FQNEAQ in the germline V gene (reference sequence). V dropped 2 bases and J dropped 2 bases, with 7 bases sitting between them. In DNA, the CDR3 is TGTGCCAGCAGCTTAACACTACCCTACGAGCAGTACTTC. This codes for CASSLTLPYEQYF.

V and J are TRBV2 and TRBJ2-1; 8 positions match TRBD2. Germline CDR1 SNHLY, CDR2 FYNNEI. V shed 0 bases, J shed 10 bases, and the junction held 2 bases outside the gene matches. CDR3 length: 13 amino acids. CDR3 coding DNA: TGTGCCAGCAGTGAAGCGGGCGGGGGGGAGCAGTTCTTC. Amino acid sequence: CASSEAGGGEQFF.

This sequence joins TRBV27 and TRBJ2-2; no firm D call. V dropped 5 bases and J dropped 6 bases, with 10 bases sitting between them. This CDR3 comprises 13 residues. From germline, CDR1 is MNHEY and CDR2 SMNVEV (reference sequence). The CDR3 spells CASSPNPAGELFF. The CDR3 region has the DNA TGTGCCAGCAGTCCCAACCCCGCCGGGGAGCTGTTTTTT.

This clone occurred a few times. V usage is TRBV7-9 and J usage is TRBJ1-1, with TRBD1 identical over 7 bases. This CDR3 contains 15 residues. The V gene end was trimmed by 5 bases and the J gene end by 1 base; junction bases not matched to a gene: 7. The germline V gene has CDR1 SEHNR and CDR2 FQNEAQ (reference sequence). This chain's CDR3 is CASSLLRGRNTEAFF. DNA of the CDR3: TGTGCCAGCAGCCTCCTTAGGGGGCGGAACACTGAAGCTTTCTTT.

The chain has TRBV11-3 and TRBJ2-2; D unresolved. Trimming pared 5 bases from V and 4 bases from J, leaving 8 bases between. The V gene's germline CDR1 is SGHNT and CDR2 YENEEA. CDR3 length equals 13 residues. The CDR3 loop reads CASSLRLTGELFF. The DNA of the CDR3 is TGTGCCAGCAGCCTCAGACTCACCGGGGAGCTGTTTTTT.

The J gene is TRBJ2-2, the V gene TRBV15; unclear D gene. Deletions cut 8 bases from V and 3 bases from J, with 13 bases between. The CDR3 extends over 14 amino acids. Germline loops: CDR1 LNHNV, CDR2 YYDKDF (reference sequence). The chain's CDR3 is CATSRSRDTGELFF. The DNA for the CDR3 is TGTGCCACCTCCAGATCCCGGGACACCGGGGAGCTGTTTTTT.

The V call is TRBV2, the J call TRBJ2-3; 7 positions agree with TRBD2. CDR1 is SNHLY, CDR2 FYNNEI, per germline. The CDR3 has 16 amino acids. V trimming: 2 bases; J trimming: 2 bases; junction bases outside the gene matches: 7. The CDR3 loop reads CASSENEGLYTDTQYF. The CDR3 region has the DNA TGTGCCAGCAGTGAAAATGAGGGACTATACACAGATACGCAGTATTTT.

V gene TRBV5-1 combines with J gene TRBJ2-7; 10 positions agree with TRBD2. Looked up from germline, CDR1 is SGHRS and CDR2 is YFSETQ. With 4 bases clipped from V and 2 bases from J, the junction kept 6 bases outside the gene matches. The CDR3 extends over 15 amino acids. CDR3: CASSPGLAETYEQYF. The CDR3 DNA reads TGCGCCAGCAGCCCCGGACTAGCGGAAACCTACGAGCAGTACTTC.

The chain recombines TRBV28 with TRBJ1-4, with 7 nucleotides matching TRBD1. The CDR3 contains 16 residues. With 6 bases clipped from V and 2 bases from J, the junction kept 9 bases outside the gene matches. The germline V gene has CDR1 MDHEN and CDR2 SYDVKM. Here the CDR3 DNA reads TGTGCCAGCAGCCAAACAGGGGTTCGGACTAATGAAAAACTGTTTTTT. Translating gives CASSQTGVRTNEKLFF.

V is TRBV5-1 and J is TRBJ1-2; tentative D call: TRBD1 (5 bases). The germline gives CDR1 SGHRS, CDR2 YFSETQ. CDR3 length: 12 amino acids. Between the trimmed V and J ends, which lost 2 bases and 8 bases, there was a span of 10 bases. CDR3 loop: CASSFLGGGYTF. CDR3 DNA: TGCGCCAGCAGCTTTTTGGGGGGAGGCTACACCTTC.

Written as DNA, the CDR3 is TGTGCCAGCAGCTTAGGGGGGACAGGGTCCAACGAGCAGTACTTC. It translates to CASSLGGTGSNEQYF. This chain connects TRBV7-6 to TRBJ2-7; 9 bases align to TRBD1. V trimming: 1 base; J trimming: 5 bases; junction bases outside the gene matches: 6. Germline values: CDR1 SGHVS, CDR2 FNYEAQ. The CDR3 totals 15 residues.

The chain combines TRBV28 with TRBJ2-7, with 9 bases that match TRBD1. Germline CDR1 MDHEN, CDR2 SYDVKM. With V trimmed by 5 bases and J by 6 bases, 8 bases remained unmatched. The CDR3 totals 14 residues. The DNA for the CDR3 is TGTGCCAGCAGTCGGACAGGGGTGGCTCTCGAGCAGTACTTC. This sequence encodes CASSRTGVALEQYF.

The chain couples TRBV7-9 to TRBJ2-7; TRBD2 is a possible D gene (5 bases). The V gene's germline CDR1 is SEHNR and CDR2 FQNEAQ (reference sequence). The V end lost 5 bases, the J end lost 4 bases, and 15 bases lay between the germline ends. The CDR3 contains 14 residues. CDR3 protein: CASSRDATSYEQYF. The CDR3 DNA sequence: TGTGCCAGCAGCAGGGATGCAACTAGTTACGAGCAGTACTTC.

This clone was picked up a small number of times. As DNA, the CDR3 is TGTGCCAGTAACCTCGAGGGCAACTATGGCTACACCTTC. This codes for CASNLEGNYGYTF. The V and J genes are TRBV19 and TRBJ1-2; D remains ambiguous. The length of the CDR3 is 13 residues. V shed 7 bases and J shed 2 bases, with 11 bases lying between them. Germline V gives CDR1 LNHDA, CDR2 SQIVND (reference sequence). Looking up the rest from reference TRBV19 and TRBJ1-2 gives the full variable domain: DGGITQSPKYLFRKEGQNVTLSCEQNLNHDAMYWYRQDPGQGLRLIYYSQIVNDFQKGDIAEGYSVSREKKESFPLTVTSAQKNPTAFYLCASNLEGNYGYTFGSGTRLTVV.

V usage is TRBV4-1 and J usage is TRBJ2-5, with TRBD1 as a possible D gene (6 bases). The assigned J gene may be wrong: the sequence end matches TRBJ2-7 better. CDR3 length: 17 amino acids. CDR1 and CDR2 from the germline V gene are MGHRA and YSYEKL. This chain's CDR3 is CASSPSNKGGFSYEQYF. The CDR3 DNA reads TGCGCCAGCAGCCCCAGCAATAAAGGGGGTTTTTCCTACGAGCAGTACTTC.

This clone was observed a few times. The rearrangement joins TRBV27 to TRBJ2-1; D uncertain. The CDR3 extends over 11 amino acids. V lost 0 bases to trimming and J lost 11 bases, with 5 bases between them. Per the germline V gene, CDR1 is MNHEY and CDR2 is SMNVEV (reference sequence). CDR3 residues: CASSLSGKQFF. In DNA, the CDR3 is TGTGCCAGCAGTTTATCAGGCAAGCAGTTCTTC.

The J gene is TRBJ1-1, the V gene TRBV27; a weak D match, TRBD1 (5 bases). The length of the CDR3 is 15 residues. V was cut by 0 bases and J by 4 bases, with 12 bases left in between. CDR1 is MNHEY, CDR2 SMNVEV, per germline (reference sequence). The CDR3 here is CASSLSLGVGTEAFF. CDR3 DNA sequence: TGTGCCAGCAGTTTATCTCTGGGGGTGGGCACTGAAGCTTTCTTT.